This TCR beta chain was captured in a study of regulatory T cells in long-lasting Graves disease. Overall study results and limits: Whereas approximately 950 public clonotypes were shared by new patients, persistent patients shared more, at some 2,900.

Time point specified: persistent/refractory GD, antithyroid drugs over 5 years with positive TRAb. From PBMCs, RNA was extracted and then used to make the TCR library. Patients came through an endocrinology department, and that department was in Xi'an, China. Collection of peripheral blood (roughly 9 milliliters) was done using EDTA tubes. This clonotype came up many times. Its specificity is unknown. HTBI primers from iRepertoire and Arm-PCR of CDR3 regions yielded the TCR beta libraries. TCRdb independently ran MiXCR on the multiplex PCR reads; one entry per CDR3 protein. The data hold hundreds of thousands of distinct CDR3 sequences, with about 21% observed a single time. CDR3 length equals 18 residues. V was cut by 2 bases and J by 1 base, with 18 bases left in between. Germline assignment: CDR1 MDHEN and CDR2 SYDVKM.

The sample here was peripheral blood mononuclear cells (PBMCs), taken when the disease was refractory, from a patient treated with antithyroid drugs. The chain is built from TRBV28 and TRBJ1-5; possible D gene TRBD1, 5 bases. The clonotype was recovered from a female donor with Graves disease. The DNA of the CDR3 is TGTGCCAGCAGTTTACGATCCTTCAAAGACAGAAGCAATCAGCCCCAGCATTTT. Translation gives CASSLRSFKDRSNQPQHF.